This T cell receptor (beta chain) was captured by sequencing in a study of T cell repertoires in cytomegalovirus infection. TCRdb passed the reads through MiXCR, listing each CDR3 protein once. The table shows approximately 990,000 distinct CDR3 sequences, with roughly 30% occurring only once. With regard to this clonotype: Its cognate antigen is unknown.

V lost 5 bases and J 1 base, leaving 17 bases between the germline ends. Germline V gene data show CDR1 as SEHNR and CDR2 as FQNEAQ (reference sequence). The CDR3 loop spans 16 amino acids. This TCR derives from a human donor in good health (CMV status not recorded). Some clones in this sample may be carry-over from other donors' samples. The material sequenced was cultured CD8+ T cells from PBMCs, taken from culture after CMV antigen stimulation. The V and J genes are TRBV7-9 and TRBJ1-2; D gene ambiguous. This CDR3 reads CASSEPKKVINYGYTF. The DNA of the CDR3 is TGTGCCAGCAGCGAACCGAAAAAGGTGATTAACTATGGCTACACCTTC.